This T cell receptor (beta chain) was identified in a study of cytomegalovirus exposure and HLA in healthy donors. Findings and limits, study-wide: It was approximately 150 TCR beta chains that were listed as cytomegalovirus-associated. The tendency of first-cohort TCR clusters to co-occur in the roughly 110 validation repertoires was the finding of a later analysis.

Repertoires were generated with immunoSEQ multiplex PCR, while TCRdb's copy carries only in-frame clones and drops some. This sample carries roughly 250,000 clones, around 87% of them seen once, and the ten largest clones take 0.95% to 1.5%. Comment on this clone: Its antigen is undetermined.

The TCR sequence derives from a woman in her 30s in good health and CMV-seropositive. The sequenced sample consisted of PBMCs.

CDR3 in DNA: TGTGCCATCAGTGAGGCTCGCCTGGGGAGGGACACTGAAGCTTTCTTT. This codes for CAISEARLGRDTEAFF. This chain joins TRBV10-3 and TRBJ1-1; D unclear. Trimming pared 2 bases from V and 3 bases from J, leaving 16 bases between. The germline gives CDR1 ENHRY, CDR2 SYGVKD. This CDR3 has 16 residues.